These T cell receptor beta chains were read from a single sample in a study of blood T cells in healthy people across ages. Each CDR3 protein is one row after TCRdb ran MiXCR on the 5' RACE reads. The sample includes about 900,000 distinct CDR3 sequences, roughly 52% of them seen just once. Sequencing was performed on blood. These receptors originate from a man aged 30 to 39 in good health. Both conserved end residues are part of each CDR3. A D gene is named only where the DNA matches it firmly. A clone size is listed for some rows: how often the clone was seen (once, few, many), or a class if it is expanded.

>.|TRBV12-3/TRBV12-4|.|TRBJ2-5
CASSPRAVSQETQYF
TGTGCCAGCAGTCCCCGGGCAGTGTCCCAAGAGACCCAGTACTTC
>few|TRBV3-1|.|TRBJ2-7
CASSLSRGGGSYEQYF
TGTGCCAGCAGCCTCTCTCGCGGGGGCGGTTCCTACGAGCAGTACTTC
>few|TRBV6-5|.|TRBJ2-3
CASRSEIQGRGDTQYF
TGTGCCAGCAGATCTGAAATACAGGGTAGGGGAGATACGCAGTATTTT
>.|TRBV4-2|.|TRBJ1-2
CASSPEGANYGYTF
TGTGCCAGCAGTCCCGAAGGGGCTAACTATGGCTACACCTTC
>.|TRBV7-2|.|TRBJ2-1
CASSFMESYNEQFF
TGTGCCAGCAGCTTCATGGAATCCTACAATGAGCAGTTCTTC
>.|TRBV7-2|.|TRBJ2-5
CASSKGAGICIQYF
TGTGCCAGCAGCAAAGGGGCAGGGATTTGTATCCAGTACTTC
>once|TRBV6-2/TRBV6-3|TRBD1|TRBJ2-7
CASEDRGPYEQYF
TGTGCCAGCGAAGACAGGGGCCCCTACGAGCAGTACTTC
>.|TRBV29-1|.|TRBJ2-5
CSAGLPQETQYF
TGCAGCGCCGGACTACCTCAAGAGACCCAGTACTTC
>.|TRBV28|TRBD1|TRBJ2-1
CASSQPGQGTYNEQFF
TGTGCCAGCAGTCAACCGGGACAGGGAACCTACAATGAGCAGTTCTTC
>.|TRBV7-2|.|TRBJ2-4
CASSLDRSNIQYF
TGTGCCAGCAGCTTAGATCGTAGTAACATTCAGTACTTC
>.|TRBV24-1|.|TRBJ2-7
CATSDGSHAYEQYF
TGTGCCACCAGTGATGGGTCCCACGCCTACGAGCAGTACTTC
>.|TRBV10-3|.|TRBJ1-4
CAISEPRAGEKLFF
TGTGCCATCAGTGAGCCCCGGGCGGGGGAAAAACTGTTTTTT
>.|TRBV9|TRBD1|TRBJ2-3
CASSVIATGGRADTQYF
TGTGCCAGCAGCGTAATTGCTACAGGGGGACGGGCAGATACGCAGTATTTT
>once|TRBV4-3|TRBD2|TRBJ2-1
CASSQDRLAGNNEQFF
TGCGCCAGCAGCCAAGATCGACTAGCGGGGAACAATGAGCAGTTCTTC
>.|TRBV10-3|TRBD2|TRBJ2-1
CAIRAAGGLAGVIGEQFF
TGTGCCATCAGGGCAGCGGGAGGACTAGCGGGAGTTATTGGTGAGCAGTTCTTC
>few|TRBV2|TRBD1|TRBJ2-7
CATSRTGLYEQYF
TGTGCTACCTCCAGGACAGGGCTCTACGAGCAGTACTTC
>.|TRBV2|TRBD2|TRBJ2-2
CASSGLAGGQLTGELFF
TGTGCCAGCAGTGGACTAGCGGGGGGGCAGTTGACCGGGGAGCTGTTTTTT
>.|TRBV5-5|.|TRBJ2-1
CASSLADGEQFF
TGTGCCAGCAGCTTGGCCGACGGTGAGCAGTTCTTC
>.|TRBV6-2/TRBV6-3|.|TRBJ2-1
CASRTTTPGNEQFF
TGTGCCAGCAGGACGACGACCCCTGGCAATGAGCAGTTCTTC
>.|TRBV28|TRBD2|TRBJ2-7
CASSLAQLAVFTQQYF
TGTGCCAGCAGTTTAGCCCAACTAGCGGTGTTCACCCAGCAGTACTTC
>.|TRBV5-1|.|TRBJ2-1
CASSLVPLGGNEQFF
TGCGCCAGCAGCTTGGTTCCCCTAGGGGGCAATGAGCAGTTCTTC
>once|TRBV25-1|.|TRBJ1-1
CASSGVPGMNTEAFF
TGTGCCAGCAGTGGAGTGCCGGGAATGAACACTGAAGCTTTCTTT
>.|TRBV28|.|TRBJ2-2
CASSINSGATGELFF
TGTGCCAGCAGTATTAACAGCGGAGCCACCGGGGAGCTGTTTTTT
>.|TRBV10-3|TRBD1|TRBJ2-1
CAISEQQGAQGNEQFF
TGTGCCATCAGTGAGCAACAGGGGGCCCAAGGCAATGAGCAGTTCTTC
>.|TRBV7-2|.|TRBJ2-2
CASSWAAGTGELFF
TGTGCCAGCAGCTGGGCGGCGGGCACCGGGGAGCTGTTTTTT
>.|TRBV9|TRBD2|TRBJ2-7
CASSVDLAVEYEQYF
TGTGCCAGCAGCGTAGATCTAGCGGTAGAATACGAGCAGTACTTC
>.|TRBV20-1|.|TRBJ2-7
CSAREGSNYEQYF
TGCAGTGCTAGAGAGGGCTCAAACTACGAGCAGTACTTC
>many|TRBV29-1|.|TRBJ1-2
CSVGEGFGGYTF
TGCAGCGTGGGAGAGGGGTTCGGGGGCTACACCTTC
>.|TRBV5-1|TRBD1|TRBJ1-2
CASSWGQGAGGYTF
TGCGCCAGCAGCTGGGGACAGGGGGCAGGTGGCTACACCTTC
>.|TRBV2|.|TRBJ1-5
CASSAPPQPQHF
TGTGCCAGCAGTGCCCCTCCCCAGCCCCAGCATTTT
>few|TRBV29-1|.|TRBJ1-6
CSVAPTSNSPLHF
TGCAGCGTTGCCCCGACAAGTAATTCACCCCTCCACTTT
>.|TRBV10-3|TRBD2|TRBJ2-5
CAISEREAGEQYF
TGTGCCATCAGTGAACGGGAGGCGGGGGAGCAGTACTTC
>.|TRBV29-1|.|TRBJ2-5
CSVALRGNQETQYF
TGCAGCGTTGCACTGAGGGGTAACCAAGAGACCCAGTACTTC
>.|TRBV6-2/TRBV6-3|TRBD1|TRBJ1-1
CASEMDETGSNTEAFF
TGTGCCAGCGAGATGGACGAGACAGGGTCAAACACTGAAGCTTTCTTT
>.|TRBV5-1|.|TRBJ1-6
CASRLGPIGTNSPLHF
TGCGCCAGCAGATTGGGCCCGATAGGAACCAATTCACCCCTCCACTTT
>few|TRBV6-1|.|TRBJ2-7
CASLQQGYEQYF
TGTGCCAGCCTTCAGCAGGGTTACGAGCAGTACTTC
>.|TRBV24-1|.|TRBJ2-1
CATQEDPYNEQFF
TGTGCCACCCAGGAAGACCCGTACAATGAGCAGTTCTTC